The clone carrying this T cell receptor (beta chain) was found many times. What it binds is unknown. The data are from a study of neurological immune-mediated disorders. Turning to the study itself: Relapsing-remitting patients made up about 90% of the roughly 35 multiple sclerosis patients, and secondary progressive patients made up 3.

General study results and limits: Phylogenetic grouping assigned the repertoires of 18 of 34 multiple sclerosis patients to a single cluster of related CDR3 sequences. This cluster may be a repertoire-level signature.

5'RACE employing 10-nucleotide random UMIs yielded the cDNA. One entry per CDR3 protein results from TCRdb running MiXCR on the 5' RACE reads. The sample lists around 50,000 distinct CDR3 sequences, more than 3.5% occurring once. J gave up 3 bases and V 6 bases, and 5 bases lay outside the gene matches. The germline V gene encodes CDR1 MNHNY and CDR2 SVGAGI (reference sequence). The CDR3 extends over 15 amino acids. A total of 2 million PBMCs stored at -80 degrees C provided the unsorted libraries. V and J are TRBV6-6 and TRBJ2-1; 10 nucleotides match TRBD2. The source is a man between 60 and 75 years old with multiple sclerosis. The sample consisted of PBMCs. DNA for the CDR3: TGTGCCAGCAGGGAGCGGGAGGGAGGCTACAATGAGCAGTTCTTC. Translated, it gives CASREREGGYNEQFF.